Below, 29 T cell receptor beta chains from the same sample are listed, as sequenced in a study of T cell responses to AZD1222 COVID-19 vaccine. Libraries were prepared by immunoSEQ multiplex PCR; TCRdb keeps only in-frame clonotypes and omits some of them. The repertoire holds under 200,000 clones, with 92% as singletons. Source: peripheral blood, taken on day 0 of MenACWY control vaccination. The receptors were gathered from an adult in good health.

This sequence joins TRBV4-2 and TRBJ1-1, with D maybe TRBD1 (6 bases). Germline V gene lookup returns CDR1 LGHNA and CDR2 YNFKEQ. The CDR3 consists of 15 residues. Between the trimmed V and J ends, which lost 1 base and 2 bases, there was a span of 11 bases. The CDR3 is CASSQGEQGNTEAFF. CDR3 coding DNA: TGTGCCAGCAGCCAAGGGGAACAGGGTAACACTGAAGCTTTCTTT.

V gene TRBV28 combines with J gene TRBJ1-1; D perhaps matches TRBD1 (6 bases). Germline CDR1 reads MDHEN; CDR2 reads SYDVKM. The V gene lost 6 bases and the J gene lost 2 bases, with 10 bases spanning the gap. The CDR3 length is 13 residues. The CDR3 loop is CASSKQGNTEAFF. The CDR3 nucleotides read TGTGCCAGCAGCAAACAGGGAAACACTGAAGCTTTCTTT.

V is TRBV21-1 and J is TRBJ2-2; the table's TRBD2 call for D was not verified on the DNA. TRBV21-1 is described as a pseudogene. The CDR3 extends over 17 amino acids. The DNA of the CDR3 is TGTGCCAGCACCCACGGGACTAGCGGGACGGGCACCGGGGAGCTGTTTTTT. This gives the protein CASTHGTSGTGTGELFF.

The chain is built from TRBV5-1 and TRBJ1-3, with D unclear. Trimming removed 0 bases from V and 0 bases from J, with 7 bases in between. Germline V gene data show CDR1 as SGHRS and CDR2 as YFSETQ. The CDR3 consists of 15 residues. CDR3 DNA sequence: TGCGCCAGCAGCTTGGGGGCAGGCTCTGGAAACACCATATATTTT. Translated, it gives CASSLGAGSGNTIYF. The full variable domain, completed using reference TRBV5-1 and TRBJ1-3, is KAGVTQTPRYLIKTRGQQVTLSCSPISGHRSVSWYQQTPGQGLQFLFEYFSETQRNKGNFPGRFSGRQFSNSRSEMNVSTLELGDSALYLCASSLGAGSGNTIYFGEGSWLTVV.

This chain joins TRBV5-5 and TRBJ1-1; D not resolved. CDR1 is SGHKS and CDR2 is YYEKEE in the germline V gene (reference sequence). CDR3 length: 14 residues. V lost 2 bases to trimming and J lost 2 bases, with 10 bases between them. CDR3 in amino acids: CASSFWTSNTEAFF. The CDR3 DNA sequence: TGTGCCAGCAGCTTCTGGACCTCTAACACTGAAGCTTTCTTT. Drawing the rest from reference TRBV5-5 and TRBJ1-1, the complete variable domain is DAGVTQSPTHLIKTRGQQVTLRCSPISGHKSVSWYQQVLGQGPQFIFQYYEKEERGRGNFPDRFSARQFPNYSSELNVNALLLGDSALYLCASSFWTSNTEAFFGQGTRLTVV.

The CDR3 DNA is TGTGCCAGCAGGGGGGGACAGACAAAGTATGGCTACACCTTC. This gives the protein CASRGGQTKYGYTF. The chain has TRBV2 and TRBJ1-2, with 7 positions matching TRBD1. Germline trimming cut 6 bases from V and 5 bases from J; bases unmatched to any gene: 9. There are 14 residues in the CDR3. Germline V CDR1 and CDR2: SNHLY, FYNNEI. Using reference TRBV2 and TRBJ1-2 for the parts outside the CDR3, the full variable domain is EPEVTQTPSHQVTQMGQEVILRCVPISNHLYFYWYRQILGQKVEFLVSFYNNEISEKSEIFDDQFSVERPDGSNFTLKIRSTKLEDSAMYFCASRGGQTKYGYTFGSGTRLTVV.

This chain joins TRBV7-2 and TRBJ1-2, with TRBD1 matching 7 bases. V lost 5 bases and J lost 7; bases outside the gene matches: 10. The CDR3 is 14 residues long. CDR1 SGHTA and CDR2 FQGNSA come from the germline V gene. The CDR3 DNA is TGTGCCAGCAGCCTCGACGGGACAGAGTTTGGCTACACCTTC. It is translated as CASSLDGTEFGYTF.

The chain links TRBV6-2 or TRBV6-3 to TRBJ2-1, with 15 bases aligning to TRBD2. The germline CDR1 and CDR2 sequences are MNHEY and SVGEGT. The CDR3 loop spans 16 amino acids. The V and J ends lost 6 bases and 8 bases, in that order; junction bases with no gene match: 8. In DNA, the CDR3 is TGTGCCAGCAGCTCCGGACTAGCGGGAGGGGACCATGAGCAGTTCTTC. It yields the protein CASSSGLAGGDHEQFF.

This sequence joins TRBV29-1 and TRBJ2-7; possible D gene TRBD1, 5 bases. The germline gives CDR1 SQVTM, CDR2 ANQGSEA. Between the trimmed V and J ends, which lost 4 bases and 0 bases, there was a span of 7 bases. The CDR3 covers 12 residues. This CDR3 is CSVADSSYEQYF. CDR3 DNA sequence: TGCAGCGTTGCCGACAGCTCCTACGAGCAGTACTTC.

The gene calls are TRBV11-3 and TRBJ1-1; D is perhaps TRBD1 (5 bases). Germline values: CDR1 SGHNT, CDR2 YENEEA. The V gene lost 8 bases and the J gene lost 0 bases, with 13 bases spanning the gap. CDR3 size: 14 residues. The CDR3 spells CASLRGGVNTEAFF. CDR3 DNA sequence: TGTGCCAGCCTAAGGGGCGGGGTGAACACTGAAGCTTTCTTT.

The chain's CDR3 is CASSYMGVGANVLTF. CDR3 DNA sequence: TGTGCCAGCAGTTACATGGGGGTTGGGGCCAACGTCCTGACTTTC. The rearrangement links TRBV6-2 or TRBV6-3 to TRBJ2-6; the D call may be TRBD1 or TRBD2 (5 bases each). The germline gives CDR1 MNHEY, CDR2 SVGEGT. The CDR3 length is 15 residues. V was clipped by 2 bases and J by 3 bases, with 8 bases between them.

The chain carries TRBV9 and TRBJ2-3; TRBD1 might be the D (5 bases). CDR1 is SGDLS and CDR2 is YYNGEE in the germline V gene. This CDR3 is built from 14 residues. With 0 bases removed from V and 3 bases from J, the gap between germline ends came to 8 bases. DNA for the CDR3: TGTGCCAGCAGCGTAGTTCAGGGTACAGATACGCAGTATTTT. Encoded protein: CASSVVQGTDTQYF. Variable domain in full (rest from reference TRBV9 and TRBJ2-3): DSGVTQTPKHLITATGQRVTLRCSPRSGDLSVYWYQQSLDQGLQFLIQYYNGEERAKGNILERFSAQQFPDLHSELNLSSLELGDSALYFCASSVVQGTDTQYFGPGTRLTVL.

This clone was seen just once. The rearrangement joins TRBV7-3 to TRBJ1-1; 7 bases match TRBD1. The CDR3 has 15 residues. The J segment lost 0 bases and the V segment lost 6 bases, leaving 7 bases of the junction unmatched. The V gene's germline CDR1 is SGHTA and CDR2 FQGTGA. CDR3 sequence reads: CASSSAGGLNTEAFF. In DNA, the CDR3 is TGTGCCAGCAGTTCGGCAGGGGGTCTGAACACTGAAGCTTTCTTT.

The chain couples TRBV2 to TRBJ1-2; 7 nucleotides line up with TRBD1. The J segment lost 3 bases and the V segment lost 5 bases, leaving 3 bases of the junction unmatched. The V gene's germline CDR1 is SNHLY and CDR2 FYNNEI. CDR3 length: 13 residues. The CDR3 reads CASSHTGDYGYTF. CDR3 coding DNA: TGTGCCAGCAGTCACACAGGGGACTATGGCTACACCTTC.

This clone was observed a few times. The rearrangement uses TRBV24-1 and TRBJ2-2; no definite D call. Germline CDR1 and CDR2: KGHDR and SFDVKD. V was pared by 7 bases and J by 1 base, with 9 bases between. The CDR3 sequence is 14 residues long. CDR3 in amino acids: CATSPSQNTGELFF. The CDR3 region has the DNA TGTGCCACCAGCCCCAGTCAGAACACCGGGGAGCTGTTTTTT.

The chain employs TRBV7-2 and TRBJ1-1; 7 nucleotides line up with TRBD1. V shed 5 bases, J shed 5 bases, and the junction held 8 bases outside the gene matches. CDR1 and CDR2 from the germline V gene are SGHTA and FQGNSA. The CDR3 runs to 14 residues. The CDR3 is CASSPDRDLTEAFF. The DNA of the CDR3 is TGTGCCAGCAGCCCCGACAGGGACTTGACTGAAGCTTTCTTT. Supplemented by reference TRBV7-2 and TRBJ1-1, the full variable domain reads GAGVSQSPSNKVTEKGKDVELRCDPISGHTALYWYRQSLGQGLEFLIYFQGNSAPDKSGLPSDRFSAERTGGSVSTLTIQRTQQEDSAVYLCASSPDRDLTEAFFGQGTRLTVV.

This chain connects TRBV2 to TRBJ1-5; maybe TRBD1 (5 bases). CDR1 is SNHLY and CDR2 is FYNNEI in the germline V gene. V lost 7 bases, J lost 4 bases, and 17 bases lay in between. CDR3 size: 15 residues. CDR3 in DNA: TGTGCCAGCATGAGGGGCCCCTTGCGAAATCAGCCCCAGCATTTT. This codes for CASMRGPLRNQPQHF.

The chain joins TRBV6-5 to TRBJ2-3, with TRBD2 matching 8 bases. The CDR3 sequence is 14 residues long. J was trimmed by 2 bases and V by 6 bases; bases with no gene match: 4. The germline CDR1 and CDR2 sequences are MNHEY and SVGAGI. This CDR3 is CASSVSGATDTQYF. In DNA form, the CDR3 reads TGTGCCAGCAGCGTTAGCGGGGCCACAGATACGCAGTATTTT.

V gene TRBV12-3 or TRBV12-4 combines with J gene TRBJ2-3; a weak D match, TRBD2 (5 bases). V was clipped by 6 bases and J by 3 bases, with 10 bases between them. CDR3 length: 13 amino acids. In DNA, the CDR3 is TGTGCCAGCAGCTCGGACTCAACAGATACGCAGTATTTT. Its translation is CASSSDSTDTQYF.

The rearrangement joins TRBV5-5 to TRBJ2-1, with D possibly called TRBD1 or TRBD2 (6 bases each). The CDR3 runs 17 residues. The V end lost 4 bases, the J end lost 5 bases, and 22 bases lay between the germline ends. Germline values: CDR1 SGHKS, CDR2 YYEKEE (reference sequence). CDR3 sequence: CASSRGFGGVIDNEQFF. Here the CDR3 DNA reads TGTGCCAGCAGCAGGGGGTTCGGCGGGGTAATTGACAATGAGCAGTTCTTC.

This chain connects TRBV7-2 to TRBJ2-7, with 7 positions matching TRBD2. CDR1 is SGHTA, CDR2 FQGNSA, per germline. Trimming took 4 bases from V and 9 from J; bases not matched to a gene: 12. This CDR3 spans 14 amino acids. This CDR3 is CASSSLMGRARQYF. CDR3 in DNA: TGTGCCAGCAGCTCCTTAATGGGGAGGGCCAGGCAGTACTTC.

This clone appeared a few times. This sequence joins TRBV29-1 and TRBJ1-5; 7 bases map to TRBD1. There are 15 residues in the CDR3. CDR1 SQVTM and CDR2 ANQGSEA come from the germline V gene. Trimming cost V 1 base and J 1 base; bases outside gene matches: 4. CDR3 residues: CSVEVTGESNQPQHF. For the CDR3, the DNA is TGCAGCGTTGAAGTCACAGGGGAGAGCAATCAGCCCCAGCATTTT.

The gene calls are TRBV25-1 and TRBJ2-1; possibly TRBD2 for D (6 bases). The ends were cut back, 2 bases at V and 8 bases at J, with 13 bases in the middle. The germline V gene encodes CDR1 MGHDK and CDR2 SYGVNS. The CDR3 consists of 14 residues. CDR3 bases: TGTGCCAGCAGTGAACTTGGCGGGAACTATGAGCAGTTCTTC. Translation gives CASSELGGNYEQFF.

The rearrangement links TRBV9 to TRBJ2-1; TRBD1 matches 7 bases. The germline CDR1 and CDR2 sequences are SGDLS and YYNGEE. CDR3 size: 16 residues. The ends lost 2 bases at V and 5 bases at J; junction bases unmatched: 10. The DNA for the CDR3 is TGTGCCAGCAGCGTTCAGGACAGGCGATTACACAATGAGCAGTTCTTC. Its protein is CASSVQDRRLHNEQFF.

This chain connects TRBV3-1 (or the pseudogene TRBV3-2) to TRBJ2-5, with 15 bases identical to TRBD2. Germline CDR1 and CDR2: LGHDT and YNNKEL (reference sequence). The ends lost 4 bases at V and 5 bases at J; junction bases unmatched: 8. The CDR3 has 17 residues. The CDR3 nucleotides are TGTGCCAGCAGCCCCAGGACTAGCGGGAGGGCCTGGGAGACCCAGTACTTC. It encodes CASSPRTSGRAWETQYF.

This chain connects TRBV18 to TRBJ1-3, with a tentative D call TRBD1 (5 bases). The V and J ends lost 2 bases and 3 bases respectively, with 11 bases between them. The CDR3 consists of 15 residues. The germline gives CDR1 KGHSH, CDR2 LQKENI. CDR3 amino acids: CASSPYRGDGNTIYF. In DNA form, the CDR3 reads TGTGCCAGCTCACCATACCGGGGCGATGGAAACACCATATATTTT.

This sequence joins TRBV5-4 and TRBJ1-2, with D perhaps TRBD1 (6 bases). CDR1 is SGHNT, CDR2 YYREEE, per germline (reference sequence). The V gene lost 0 bases and the J gene lost 8 bases, with 14 bases spanning the gap. CDR3 length: 14 residues. In nucleotides, the CDR3 is TGTGCCAGCAGCTTGGAGGGGGTCAGGGGAGGCTACACCTTC. It codes for CASSLEGVRGGYTF.

The sample holds a few counts of this clone. The rearrangement links TRBV7-8 to TRBJ2-7; weak D call: TRBD1 (5 bases). Germline values: CDR1 SGHVS, CDR2 FQNEAQ. V shed 0 bases and J shed 6 bases, with 12 bases lying between them. CDR3 length: 14 residues. CDR3 sequence (DNA): TGTGCCAGCAGCTTAGCCGGCAGGGTGCGCGAGCAGTACTTC. The encoded protein is CASSLAGRVREQYF.

DNA for the CDR3: TGTGCCACCAGCAGGAGGGTTGGGTCGGGAAATGAAAAACTGTTTTTT. This translates into CATSRRVGSGNEKLFF. The V gene is TRBV15, the J gene TRBJ1-4; no reliable D call. Germline loops: CDR1 LNHNV, CDR2 YYDKDF (reference sequence). V shed 3 bases and J shed 5 bases, with 16 bases lying between them. The length of the CDR3 is 16 residues.